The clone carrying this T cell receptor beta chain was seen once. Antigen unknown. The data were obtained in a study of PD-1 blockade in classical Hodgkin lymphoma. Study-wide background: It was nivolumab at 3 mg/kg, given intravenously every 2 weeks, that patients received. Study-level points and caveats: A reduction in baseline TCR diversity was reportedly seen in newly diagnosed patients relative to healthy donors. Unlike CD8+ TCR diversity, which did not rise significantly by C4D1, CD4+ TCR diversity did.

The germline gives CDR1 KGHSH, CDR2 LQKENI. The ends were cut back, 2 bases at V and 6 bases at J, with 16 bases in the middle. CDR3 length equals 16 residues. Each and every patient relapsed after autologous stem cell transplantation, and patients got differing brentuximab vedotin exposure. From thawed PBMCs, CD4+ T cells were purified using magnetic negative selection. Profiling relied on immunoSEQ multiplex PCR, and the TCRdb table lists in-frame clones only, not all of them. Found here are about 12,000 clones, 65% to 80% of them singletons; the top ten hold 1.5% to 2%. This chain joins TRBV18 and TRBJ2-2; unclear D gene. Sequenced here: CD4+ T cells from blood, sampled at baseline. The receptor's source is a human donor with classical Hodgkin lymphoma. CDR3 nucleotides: TGTGCCAGCTCACCATTCGAAGACTTCATCGCCGGGGAGCTGTTTTTT. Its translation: CASSPFEDFIAGELFF.